This T cell receptor beta chain was sequenced in a study of blood T cell repertoires in COVID-19. Study-level information: Sites in the United States, Italy and Spain provided acute and convalescent COVID-19 samples. In each case, the material was cDNA or gDNA derived from T cells, B-cell-depleted T cells, or PBMCs.

Original methodology: Nucleated cell counts were estimated from reference gene primer amplification. TCRdb's copy holds only in-frame clones and misses some; the assay was immunoSEQ multiplex PCR. From that table come the V and J calls and clone size; the DNA was used to work out D and trimming. The sample has about 190,000 clones, approximately 79% seen once. CDR3 length: 16 residues. Germline-derived CDR1 and CDR2 are PRHDT and FYEKMQ (reference sequence). The trim removed 5 bases at V and 3 bases at J, leaving 7 bases unmatched. The clonotype originates from a woman aged 45-65 years with acute or convalescent COVID-19. The gene calls are TRBV13 and TRBJ2-1, with 10 bases fitting TRBD2. The sequencing input was peripheral blood. CDR3 sequence reads: CASSPKGLASYNEQFF. CDR3 bases: TGTGCCAGCAGCCCGAAGGGACTAGCGAGCTACAATGAGCAGTTCTTC.